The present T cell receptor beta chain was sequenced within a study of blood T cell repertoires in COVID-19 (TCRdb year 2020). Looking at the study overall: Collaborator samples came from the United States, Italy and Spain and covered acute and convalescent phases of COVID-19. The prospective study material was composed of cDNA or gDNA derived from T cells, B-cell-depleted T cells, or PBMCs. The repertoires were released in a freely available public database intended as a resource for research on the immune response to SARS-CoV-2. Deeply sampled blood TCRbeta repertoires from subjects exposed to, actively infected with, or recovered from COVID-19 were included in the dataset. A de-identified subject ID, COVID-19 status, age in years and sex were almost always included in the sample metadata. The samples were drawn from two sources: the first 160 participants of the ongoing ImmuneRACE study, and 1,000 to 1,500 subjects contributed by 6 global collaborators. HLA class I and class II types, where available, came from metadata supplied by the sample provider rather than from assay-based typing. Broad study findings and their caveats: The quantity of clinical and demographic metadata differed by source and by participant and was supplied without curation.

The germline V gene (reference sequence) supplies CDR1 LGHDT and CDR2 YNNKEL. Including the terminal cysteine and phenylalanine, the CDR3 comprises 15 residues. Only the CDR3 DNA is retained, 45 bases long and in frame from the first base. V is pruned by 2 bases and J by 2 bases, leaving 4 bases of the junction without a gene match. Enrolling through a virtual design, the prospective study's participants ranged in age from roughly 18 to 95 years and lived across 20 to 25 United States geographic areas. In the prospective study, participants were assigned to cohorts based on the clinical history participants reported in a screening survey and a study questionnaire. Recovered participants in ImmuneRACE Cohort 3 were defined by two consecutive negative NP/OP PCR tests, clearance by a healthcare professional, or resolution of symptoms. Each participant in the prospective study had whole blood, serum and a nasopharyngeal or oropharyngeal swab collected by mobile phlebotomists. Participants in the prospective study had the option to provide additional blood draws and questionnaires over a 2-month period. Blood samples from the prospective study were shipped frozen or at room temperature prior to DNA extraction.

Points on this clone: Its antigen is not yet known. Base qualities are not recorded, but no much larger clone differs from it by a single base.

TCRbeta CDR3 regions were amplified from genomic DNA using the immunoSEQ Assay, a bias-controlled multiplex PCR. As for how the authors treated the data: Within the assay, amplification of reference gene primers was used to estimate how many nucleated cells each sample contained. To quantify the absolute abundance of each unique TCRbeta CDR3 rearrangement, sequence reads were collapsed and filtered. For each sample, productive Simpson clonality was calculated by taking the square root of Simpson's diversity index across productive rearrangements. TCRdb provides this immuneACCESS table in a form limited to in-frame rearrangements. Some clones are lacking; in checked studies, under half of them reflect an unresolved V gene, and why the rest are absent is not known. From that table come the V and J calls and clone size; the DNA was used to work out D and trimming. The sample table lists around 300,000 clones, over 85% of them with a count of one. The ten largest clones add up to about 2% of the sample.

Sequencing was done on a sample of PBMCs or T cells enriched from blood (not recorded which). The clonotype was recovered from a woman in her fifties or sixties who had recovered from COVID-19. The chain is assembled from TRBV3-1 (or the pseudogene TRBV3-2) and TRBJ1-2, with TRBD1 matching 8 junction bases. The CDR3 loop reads CASSQLRDRNYGYTF. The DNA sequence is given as TGTGCCAGCAGCCAACTGCGGGACAGGAACTATGGCTACACCTTC.